This TCR beta chain was profiled in a study of vaccination effects on CD4 cells after COVID-19. For the study at large: Participants were given two doses of BNT162b2 or mRNA-1273 vaccine.

This CDR3 is built from 14 residues. The germline V gene encodes CDR1 SGHAT and CDR2 FQNNGV. Trimming took 2 bases from V and 0 from J, leaving 7 bases between them. Study results and limitations: At late timepoints after vaccination, vaccine- and infection-induced clones shrank markedly.

Concerning this clone: Antigen: not known.

In the ViraFEST assay, antigen-specific CD4+ clonotypes were identified by expansion after peptide-pool stimulation. Following culture for roughly 10 days, CD4+ T cells were isolated. Each vaccine recipient was nucleocapsid antibody negative and had no prior SARS-CoV-2 infection. Every well housed about 1.8 million PBMC, which grew in culture alongside about 9 IU/ml IL-2 and 8.5 to 10 ug/ml peptides. Fresh IL-2-containing medium replaced half the medium on days 3 and 7. Here immunoSEQ multiplex PCR was the method, and the copy in TCRdb shows in-frame clones only, minus some. Of some 25,000 clones listed, about 72% are singletons.

The chain recombines TRBV11-2 with TRBJ1-1; D is possibly TRBD1 (5 bases). This specimen consisted of CD4+ T cells from PBMCs cultured with HCoV-OC43 spike peptides, obtained before COVID-19 vaccination. Subset denoted: HCoV-OC43 spike overlapping peptide pool stimulation. This clonotype was obtained from a human donor who received a COVID-19 vaccine. The CDR3 region is CASSLQGVNTEAFF. The CDR3 bases are TGTGCCAGCAGCTTACAAGGGGTGAACACTGAAGCTTTCTTT.